This record concerns one T cell receptor (beta chain) sequence. Sequencing was performed with immunoSEQ multiplex PCR; in TCRdb, only in-frame clones are kept and a portion is missing. The sample lists 40,000 to 60,000 clones; 81% were seen once. The record originates from a study of OX40 agonist ivuxolimab in advanced cancers. In germline, CDR1 is KGHSH, CDR2 LQKENI. Trimming cost V 2 bases and J 7 bases; bases outside gene matches: 13. This CDR3 has 18 residues. This material consisted of CD4+ or CD8+ T cells sorted from blood, taken in a trial of the OX40 agonist ivuxolimab. The chain joins TRBV18 to TRBJ2-2; 10 bases agree with TRBD1. The clonotype was recovered from an adult with an advanced solid tumor such as melanoma, head and neck, liver or kidney cancer. The CDR3 DNA sequence: TGTGCCAGCTCACCAGTAGTTTTCGACAGGGGGCCGAGCGGGGAGCTGTTTTTT. It is translated as CASSPVVFDRGPSGELFF.